A single sample gave rise to the 6 T cell receptor beta chains below, sequenced in a study of blood T cell repertoires in COVID-19. Sequencing was performed with immunoSEQ multiplex PCR; in TCRdb, only in-frame clones are kept and a portion is missing. The table shows about 260,000 clones, with more than 70% occurring only once. Input material: PBMCs or T cells enriched from blood (not recorded which). The receptors stem from a woman in her forties or fifties who had recovered from COVID-19.

The V call is TRBV23-1, the J call TRBJ1-2, with 9 bases matching TRBD1. TRBV23-1 is assigned to the ORF class and has an uncertain function. There are 15 residues in the CDR3. The V and J ends lost 4 bases and 1 base, in that order; junction bases with no gene match: 4. Written as DNA, the CDR3 is TGCGCCAGCAGTCCGGACAGGGGTAATAACTATGGCTACACCTTC. Translation gives CASSPDRGNNYGYTF.

The V and J genes are TRBV5-1 and TRBJ1-4, with TRBD1 identical over 10 bases. The V gene end was trimmed by 4 bases and the J gene end by 8 bases; junction bases not matched to a gene: 5. The CDR3 has 14 residues. The germline gives CDR1 SGHRS, CDR2 YFSETQ. The CDR3 loop is CASSGTGAGEKLFF. For the CDR3, the DNA is TGCGCCAGCAGCGGGACAGGGGCAGGGGAAAAACTGTTTTTT. Based on the CDR3 plus reference TRBV5-1 and TRBJ1-4, the full variable domain is KAGVTQTPRYLIKTRGQQVTLSCSPISGHRSVSWYQQTPGQGLQFLFEYFSETQRNKGNFPGRFSGRQFSNSRSEMNVSTLELGDSALYLCASSGTGAGEKLFFGSGTQLSVL.

The chain carries TRBV19 and TRBJ2-1, with 13 bases that match TRBD2. The CDR3 consists of 17 residues. V lost 3 bases and J lost 3; bases outside the gene matches: 5. The germline V gene has CDR1 LNHDA and CDR2 SQIVND (reference sequence). Here the CDR3 reads CASSIGTSGTSYNEQFF. The CDR3, as DNA: TGTGCCAGTAGTATTGGGACTAGCGGGACCAGCTACAATGAGCAGTTCTTC.

The J gene is TRBJ2-3, the V gene TRBV24-1; TRBD1 agrees at 8 bases. V was clipped by 8 bases and J by 1 base; unmatched bases: 1. The CDR3 covers 13 residues. Germline CDR1 KGHDR, CDR2 SFDVKD. CDR3 residues: CATTGQGTDTQYF. The CDR3 bases are TGTGCCACCACGGGACAGGGCACAGATACGCAGTATTTT.

The V and J genes are TRBV14 and TRBJ1-1, with TRBD1 matching 8 bases. V dropped 0 bases and J dropped 2; count of bases not matched to a gene: 14. CDR1 SGHDN and CDR2 FVKESK come from the germline V gene. The CDR3 totals 19 residues. CDR3 region: CASSQEVYVQGGGNTEAFF. The CDR3 region has the DNA TGTGCCAGCAGCCAAGAAGTTTATGTACAGGGGGGCGGAAACACTGAAGCTTTCTTT.

This clone was observed many times. The J gene is TRBJ2-2, the V gene TRBV7-9; no reliable D call. Trimming cost V 1 base and J 8 bases, with 5 bases left between them. In germline, CDR1 is SEHNR, CDR2 FQNEAQ (reference sequence). This CDR3 is 12 amino acids long. CDR3 coding DNA: TGTGCCAGCAGCTTAGAGAGAGGGGAGCTGTTTTTT. Protein: CASSLERGELFF.